The clone carrying this T cell receptor (beta chain) was counted a single time. The germline gives CDR1 SQVTM, CDR2 ANQGSEA. The CDR3 has 13 residues. Trimming stripped 4 bases from V and 1 base from J, with 7 bases between. The data were taken from a study of blood T cell repertoires in COVID-19. Study information: In each case, the material was cDNA or gDNA derived from T cells, B-cell-depleted T cells, or PBMCs.

Authors' data handling: Estimation of nucleated cell counts relied on the amplification of reference gene primers. The method was immunoSEQ multiplex PCR; TCRdb's version includes in-frame clones alone and lacks a portion of them. Clone size and the V and J calls come from that table; the DNA yielded D and trimming. The table includes roughly 250,000 clones, approximately 91% detected once. Sequencing used peripheral blood. This TCR was recovered from a woman aged 40 to 50 who had recovered from COVID-19. The chain joins TRBV29-1 to TRBJ2-2, with D uncertain. The CDR3 is CSVVSGNTGELFF. CDR3 DNA sequence: TGCAGCGTTGTATCCGGGAACACCGGGGAGCTGTTTTTT.